These T cell receptor beta chains were read from a single sample in a study of CD8 T cells in Susac syndrome. TCRdb analysed the immunoSEQ multiplex PCR reads with MiXCR anew, one entry per CDR3 protein. The table has hundreds of thousands of distinct CDR3 sequences, around 93% seen once. Sequencing input: CD4+ T cells from PBMCs. The receptor source for this set is a human donor with multiple sclerosis. CDR3s include the opening cysteine and the closing phenylalanine or tryptophan. The D gene is left open where the match is weak. The size entry is marked missing in some rows and otherwise reads once, few, many or a size class.

J: TRBJ1-2; size: NA; D: NA; V: TRBV5-1; CDR3: CASSLDEGYGYTF; DNA: TGCGCCAGCAGCCTGGACGAGGGCTATGGCTACACCTTC
J: TRBJ2-5; size: NA; D: NA; V: TRBV6-7; CDR3: CASSLRERVAMETQYF; DNA: TGTGCCAGCAGCCTCAGGGAAAGGGTGGCCATGGAGACCCAGTACTTC
J: TRBJ2-5; size: NA; D: TRBD1; V: TRBV5-4; CDR3: CASSQGQGETQYF; DNA: TGTGCCAGCAGCCAAGGACAGGGGGAGACCCAGTACTTC
J: TRBJ1-4; size: once; D: NA; V: TRBV7-3; CDR3: CASSPPGRNEKLFF; DNA: TGTGCCAGCAGCCCACCGGGACGGAATGAAAAACTGTTTTTT
J: TRBJ1-2; size: NA; D: NA; V: TRBV3-1; CDR3: CASSGTGTSYGYTF; DNA: TGTGCCAGCAGCGGGACCGGGACGTCTTATGGCTACACCTTC
J: TRBJ2-5; size: NA; D: NA; V: TRBV20-1; CDR3: CSAPPGPAKETQYF; DNA: TGCAGTGCTCCACCGGGACCAGCAAAAGAGACCCAGTACTTC
J: TRBJ2-7; size: NA; D: TRBD2; V: TRBV3-1; CDR3: CASSQDLAGGRQQYF; DNA: TGTGCCAGCAGCCAAGATCTGGCGGGGGGGCGTCAACAGTACTTC
J: TRBJ2-5; size: NA; D: NA; V: TRBV11-3; CDR3: CASSLDRESGTQYF; DNA: TGTGCCAGCAGCTTAGATCGGGAGTCGGGGACCCAGTACTTC
J: TRBJ1-2; size: NA; D: TRBD1; V: TRBV28; CDR3: CASSLQGAYYGYTF; DNA: TGTGCCAGCAGTTTACAGGGGGCTTACTATGGCTACACCTTC
J: TRBJ2-2; size: NA; D: TRBD2; V: TRBV7-9; CDR3: CASSRGGSGTGELFF; DNA: TGTGCCAGCAGCCGCGGGGGGTCGGGCACCGGGGAGCTGTTTTTT
J: TRBJ2-1; size: NA; D: TRBD2; V: TRBV5-1; CDR3: CASIGGASGSNEQFF; DNA: TGCGCCAGCATTGGTGGGGCTAGCGGGAGCAATGAGCAGTTCTTC
J: TRBJ2-1; size: NA; D: NA; V: TRBV12-3/TRBV12-4; CDR3: CASSLYEQFF; DNA: TGTGCCAGCAGTTTATATGAGCAGTTCTTC
J: TRBJ2-5; size: NA; D: NA; V: TRBV10-3; CDR3: CAISEGANQETQYF; DNA: TGTGCCATCAGTGAGGGGGCTAACCAAGAGACCCAGTACTTC
J: TRBJ1-6; size: NA; D: TRBD1; V: TRBV20-1; CDR3: CSAHQDRGIRNSPLHF; DNA: TGCAGTGCTCACCAAGACAGGGGGATACGTAATTCACCCCTCCACTTT
J: TRBJ2-5; size: NA; D: NA; V: TRBV12-3/TRBV12-4; CDR3: CASSLGGRVVTQYF; DNA: TGTGCCAGCAGTTTAGGGGGGCGGGTTGTGACCCAGTACTTC
J: TRBJ2-5; size: NA; D: NA; V: TRBV7-9; CDR3: CASSLQEYQETQYF; DNA: TGTGCCAGCAGCTTACAAGAATACCAAGAGACCCAGTACTTC
J: TRBJ2-5; size: NA; D: NA; V: TRBV9; CDR3: CASSVAEAGAHYF; DNA: TGTGCCAGCAGCGTAGCTGAGGCGGGGGCGCACTACTTC
J: TRBJ2-3; size: NA; D: TRBD1; V: TRBV3-1; CDR3: CASSKGAGTDTQYF; DNA: TGTGCCAGCAGCAAGGGGGCCGGCACAGATACGCAGTATTTT
J: TRBJ1-6; size: NA; D: NA; V: TRBV7-2; CDR3: CASSLAPTGRDDNSPLHF; DNA: TGTGCCAGCAGCTTAGCTCCGACAGGCCGAGATGATAATTCACCCCTCCACTTT
J: TRBJ2-5; size: NA; D: TRBD2; V: TRBV7-7; CDR3: CASSPGTSGMGTQYF; DNA: TGTGCTAGCAGCCCCGGGACTAGCGGCATGGGGACCCAGTACTTC
J: TRBJ2-2; size: NA; D: TRBD1; V: TRBV7-3; CDR3: CASSTIGTGPTGELFF; DNA: TGTGCCAGCAGCACCATTGGGACAGGGCCCACCGGGGAGCTGTTTTTT
J: TRBJ1-4; size: once; D: NA; V: TRBV24-1; CDR3: CATSDQQGREEKLFF; DNA: TGTGCCACCAGTGATCAACAGGGCAGGGAGGAAAAACTGTTTTTT
J: TRBJ2-5; size: NA; D: TRBD2; V: TRBV20-1; CDR3: CSAGSGEETQYF; DNA: TGCAGTGCCGGGAGCGGGGAAGAGACCCAGTACTTC
J: TRBJ2-7; size: NA; D: NA; V: TRBV6-5; CDR3: CASSSTWRALEQYF; DNA: TGTGCCAGCAGTTCAACCTGGAGGGCCCTCGAGCAGTACTTC
J: TRBJ2-3; size: NA; D: NA; V: TRBV18; CDR3: CASSPLGADTQYF; DNA: TGTGCCAGCTCACCTCTTGGGGCGGATACGCAGTATTTT
J: TRBJ1-1; size: NA; D: NA; V: TRBV7-2; CDR3: CASSPGGFPNTEAFF; DNA: TGTGCCAGCAGCCCCGGGGGATTTCCGAACACTGAAGCTTTCTTT
J: TRBJ1-6; size: NA; D: NA; V: TRBV3-1; CDR3: CASSQLGSPLHF; DNA: TGTGCCAGCAGCCAGTTAGGTTCACCCCTCCACTTT
J: TRBJ2-7; size: NA; D: TRBD1; V: TRBV12-3/TRBV12-4; CDR3: CASSFETGVYEQYF; DNA: TGTGCCAGCAGTTTCGAGACAGGGGTTTACGAGCAGTACTTC
J: TRBJ1-1; size: once; D: TRBD1; V: TRBV15; CDR3: CATSPRTGENTEAFF; DNA: TGTGCCACCAGCCCCCGGACAGGGGAGAACACTGAAGCTTTCTTT
J: TRBJ2-3; size: NA; D: NA; V: TRBV12-3/TRBV12-4; CDR3: CASSHLATDTQYF; DNA: TGTGCCAGCAGTCATCTAGCGACAGATACGCAGTATTTT
J: TRBJ1-2; size: NA; D: NA; V: TRBV12-3/TRBV12-4; CDR3: CASSTQVLNYGYTF; DNA: TGTGCCAGCAGTACTCAGGTGCTTAACTATGGCTACACCTTC
J: TRBJ2-3; size: NA; D: NA; V: TRBV24-1; CDR3: CATSGSTLTSTDTQYF; DNA: TGTGCCACCAGTGGCTCCACCTTGACTAGCACAGATACGCAGTATTTT
J: TRBJ1-4; size: NA; D: TRBD1; V: TRBV27; CDR3: CASRPGTATNEKLFF; DNA: TGTGCCAGCAGACCCGGGACAGCAACTAATGAAAAACTGTTTTTT
J: TRBJ2-7; size: NA; D: NA; V: TRBV20-1; CDR3: CSAVADRAYEQYF; DNA: TGCAGTGCCGTAGCGGACAGAGCCTACGAGCAGTACTTC
J: TRBJ2-7; size: NA; D: NA; V: TRBV28; CDR3: CASSLSGGSGEQYF; DNA: TGTGCCAGCAGTTTGTCCGGGGGATCGGGCGAGCAGTACTTC
J: TRBJ2-7; size: NA; D: NA; V: TRBV20-1; CDR3: CSASPPGGDRTYEQYF; DNA: TGCAGTGCTAGTCCCCCGGGGGGGGACAGGACCTACGAGCAGTACTTC
J: TRBJ1-1; size: once; D: NA; V: TRBV5-1; CDR3: CASSLDPGQRPAFF; DNA: TGCGCCAGCAGCTTGGATCCGGGACAAAGGCCAGCTTTCTTT
J: TRBJ1-1; size: NA; D: TRBD1; V: TRBV19; CDR3: CASSSGTGLVAFF; DNA: TGTGCCAGTAGTAGTGGGACAGGGTTGGTAGCTTTCTTT
J: TRBJ2-2; size: NA; D: TRBD2; V: TRBV9; CDR3: CASSVETSAGELFF; DNA: TGTGCCAGCAGCGTAGAGACTAGCGCCGGGGAGCTGTTTTTT
J: TRBJ2-7; size: NA; D: NA; V: TRBV6-1; CDR3: CASSAIGHRAYEQYF; DNA: TGTGCCAGCAGTGCCATTGGACACAGGGCCTACGAGCAGTACTTC
J: TRBJ2-1; size: NA; D: NA; V: TRBV7-2; CDR3: CASSLEPSSRTDEQFF; DNA: TGTGCCAGCAGCTTAGAGCCCTCTAGCCGTACGGATGAGCAGTTCTTC
J: TRBJ2-5; size: NA; D: NA; V: TRBV18; CDR3: CASSRGSSETQYF; DNA: TGTGCCAGCTCACGAGGGAGTTCGGAGACCCAGTACTTC
J: TRBJ2-5; size: NA; D: NA; V: TRBV29-1; CDR3: CSVGMGRQETQYF; DNA: TGCAGCGTTGGCATGGGTCGGCAAGAGACCCAGTACTTC
J: TRBJ2-3; size: once; D: TRBD2; V: TRBV28; CDR3: CASSPGLVDTQYF; DNA: TGTGCCAGCAGTCCCGGACTAGTTGATACGCAGTATTTT
J: TRBJ2-1; size: NA; D: NA; V: TRBV15; CDR3: CATSRGREYNEQFF; DNA: TGTGCCACCAGCAGAGGCCGGGAATACAATGAGCAGTTCTTC
J: TRBJ2-3; size: NA; D: TRBD2; V: TRBV3-1; CDR3: CASSQSLSGIADTQYF; DNA: TGTGCCAGCAGCCAATCCCTTAGCGGGATAGCAGATACGCAGTATTTT
J: TRBJ2-1; size: NA; D: NA; V: TRBV3-1; CDR3: CASSQGGWGVVGYNEQFF; DNA: TGTGCCAGCAGCCAAGGCGGGTGGGGGGTTGTTGGGTACAATGAGCAGTTCTTC
J: TRBJ1-2; size: NA; D: NA; V: TRBV7-2; CDR3: CASSLYSQPNYGYTF; DNA: TGTGCCAGCAGCTTGTATAGTCAGCCTAACTATGGCTACACCTTC
J: TRBJ2-2; size: NA; D: NA; V: TRBV2; CDR3: CASRPLKGRTGELFF; DNA: TGTGCCAGTCGACCCTTAAAGGGACGCACCGGGGAGCTGTTTTTT
J: TRBJ1-6; size: NA; D: NA; V: TRBV6-6; CDR3: CASRDGTRGSPLHF; DNA: TGTGCCAGCAGGGACGGGACGAGGGGTTCACCCCTCCACTTT
J: TRBJ2-1; size: NA; D: TRBD2; V: TRBV20-1; CDR3: CSARDRGGLNEQFF; DNA: TGCAGTGCTAGAGATCGGGGGGGTCTGAATGAGCAGTTCTTC
J: TRBJ1-6; size: NA; D: NA; V: TRBV12-3/TRBV12-4; CDR3: CASNTGNPPLHF; DNA: TGTGCCAGCAACACAGGGAATCCACCCCTCCACTTT
J: TRBJ2-5; size: NA; D: NA; V: TRBV29-1; CDR3: CSASREGGTQYF; DNA: TGCAGCGCCTCGCGGGAAGGAGGGACCCAGTACTTC
J: TRBJ2-1; size: NA; D: TRBD2; V: TRBV5-6; CDR3: CATGEGQTYNEQFF; DNA: TGTGCCACCGGGGAGGGGCAGACCTACAATGAGCAGTTCTTC
J: TRBJ2-3; size: NA; D: TRBD1; V: TRBV14; CDR3: CATGRGTGGTDTQYF; DNA: TGTGCCACCGGCCGTGGGACAGGGGGCACAGATACGCAGTATTTT
J: TRBJ2-7; size: NA; D: NA; V: TRBV4-1; CDR3: CASSQVQGSYEQYF; DNA: TGCGCCAGCAGCCAAGTACAGGGCTCCTACGAGCAGTACTTC
J: TRBJ2-5; size: NA; D: TRBD2; V: TRBV3-1; CDR3: CASSQAGLSTQETQYF; DNA: TGTGCCAGCAGCCAGGCGGGACTATCGACCCAAGAGACCCAGTACTTC
J: TRBJ1-1; size: NA; D: NA; V: TRBV5-1; CDR3: CASSSRGTNTEAFF; DNA: TGCGCCAGCAGCTCCCGCGGGACAAACACTGAAGCTTTCTTT
J: TRBJ2-2; size: NA; D: TRBD1; V: TRBV27; CDR3: CASSDGQGNTGELFF; DNA: TGTGCCAGCAGTGATGGACAGGGAAACACCGGGGAGCTGTTTTTT
J: TRBJ2-2; size: once; D: TRBD1; V: TRBV18; CDR3: CASSPTTGSNTGELFF; DNA: TGTGCCAGCTCACCAACGACAGGGTCGAACACCGGGGAGCTGTTTTTT